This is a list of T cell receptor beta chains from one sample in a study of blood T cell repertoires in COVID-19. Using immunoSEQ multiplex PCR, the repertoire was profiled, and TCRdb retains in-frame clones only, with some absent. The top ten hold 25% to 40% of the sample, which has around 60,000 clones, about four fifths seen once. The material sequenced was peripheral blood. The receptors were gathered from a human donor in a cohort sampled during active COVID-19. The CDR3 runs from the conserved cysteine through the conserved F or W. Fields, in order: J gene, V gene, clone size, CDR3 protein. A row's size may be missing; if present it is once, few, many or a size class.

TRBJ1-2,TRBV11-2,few,CASSLASNYGYTF
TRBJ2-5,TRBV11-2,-,CASSLDRGSETQYF
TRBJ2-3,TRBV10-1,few,CASPGGDYHTDTQYF
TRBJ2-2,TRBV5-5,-,CASSSVAGELFF
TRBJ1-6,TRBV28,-,CASSLSQGERPLHF
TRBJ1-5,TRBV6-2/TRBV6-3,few,CASSSGPNQPQHF
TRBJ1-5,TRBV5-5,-,CASSLGQANQPQHF
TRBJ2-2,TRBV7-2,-,CASSLVAGTGELFF
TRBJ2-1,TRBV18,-,CASSPPLAGGDNEQFF
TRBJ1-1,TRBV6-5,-,CASSPGWWTEAFF
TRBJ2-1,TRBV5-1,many,CASSYDRGIRNEQFF
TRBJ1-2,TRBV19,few,CASSPSGLRNYGYTF
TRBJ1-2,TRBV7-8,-,CASSHPDRPVNYGYTF
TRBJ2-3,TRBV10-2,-,CASSVDTPGTDTQYF
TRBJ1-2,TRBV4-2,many,CASSPTGGRDGYTF
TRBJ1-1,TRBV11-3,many,CASSPSAGRTEAFF
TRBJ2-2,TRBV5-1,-,CASSSDPGITGELFF